The 17 T cell receptor beta chains given below trace back to one sample, sequenced in a study of blood T cell repertoires in COVID-19. Assay used: immunoSEQ multiplex PCR; TCRdb lists only in-frame clones, some missing. Here the sample spans about 250,000 clones, roughly 87% being singletons. Sequenced material: peripheral blood. All receptors derive from a man aged 18-30 years with active or convalescent COVID-19.

V and J are TRBV18 and TRBJ1-4, with D tentatively TRBD1 (5 bases). Germline assignment: CDR1 KGHSH and CDR2 LQKENI. V was pared by 6 bases and J by 4 bases, with 12 bases between. CDR3 size: 14 residues. CDR3 sequence (DNA): TGTGCCAGCTCCCGGACATCCTATAATGAAAAACTGTTTTTT. It specifies CASSRTSYNEKLFF.

V gene TRBV28 combines with J gene TRBJ1-2; D is unresolved. This CDR3 contains 14 residues. Germline V gene lookup returns CDR1 MDHEN and CDR2 SYDVKM. Trimming pared 4 bases from V and 8 bases from J, leaving 17 bases between. CDR3 bases: TGTGCCAGCAGTTCTGGACGGTATCAGCGGGGCTACACCTTC. Its translation: CASSSGRYQRGYTF.

This clone appeared a single time. J is TRBJ1-4 and V is TRBV6-6; D is perhaps TRBD1 (6 bases). The CDR3 totals 15 residues. V lost 0 bases and J 8 bases, leaving 13 bases between the germline ends. Per the germline V gene, CDR1 is MNHNY and CDR2 is SVGAGI (reference sequence). The CDR3, as DNA: TGTGCCAGCAGTTACTCGACAGGTTTCGGAGAAAAACTGTTTTTT. Translating gives CASSYSTGFGEKLFF.

The J gene is TRBJ2-5, the V gene TRBV10-3; 10 bases are shared with TRBD1. Germline CDR1 is ENHRY and CDR2 is SYGVKD. V was clipped by 8 bases and J by 6 bases; unmatched bases: 24. The CDR3 is made up of 19 amino acids. This chain's CDR3 is CAIGDMGTGASGGSKTQYF. CDR3 coding DNA: TGTGCCATCGGGGATATGGGGACAGGGGCATCAGGGGGGTCGAAGACCCAGTACTTC.

The V gene is TRBV5-1, the J gene TRBJ2-1; D perhaps matches TRBD2 (6 bases). Trimming cost V 4 bases and J 14 bases, with 13 bases left between them. The CDR3 sequence is 11 residues long. Germline V gives CDR1 SGHRS, CDR2 YFSETQ. CDR3 bases: TGCGCCAGCAGCCAGGAGGGAGGAAAGTTCTTC. Protein: CASSQEGGKFF.

The chain carries TRBV28 and TRBJ1-5; 10 nucleotides agree with TRBD1. Trimming at V came to 6 bases and at J to 3 bases, leaving 14 bases not matched to a gene. The CDR3 contains 18 residues. In germline, CDR1 is MDHEN, CDR2 SYDVKM. The CDR3 sequence is CASSPLAPGQGINQPQHF. The CDR3 DNA reads TGTGCCAGCAGCCCCCTCGCCCCGGGACAGGGGATCAATCAGCCCCAGCATTTT.

This clone was counted a single time. The gene calls are TRBV27 and TRBJ2-1, with a weak D call TRBD2 (6 bases). The CDR3 consists of 15 residues. V was trimmed by 9 bases and J by 6 bases, leaving 21 bases between them. Germline assignment: CDR1 MNHEY and CDR2 SMNVEV (reference sequence). The CDR3 sequence is CASHLLQEGSNEQFF. The CDR3 DNA is TGTGCCAGTCACCTACTACAGGAGGGCTCCAATGAGCAGTTCTTC.

V and J are TRBV5-4 and TRBJ2-1; 12 positions agree with TRBD2. CDR1 and CDR2 from the germline V gene are SGHNT and YYREEE (reference sequence). The CDR3 contains 16 residues. V lost 9 bases to trimming and J lost 9 bases; unmatched junction nucleotides: 16. In nucleotides, the CDR3 is TGTGCCACTTCCCGCGACCTAGCGGGGGGGTTGAGTGAGCAGTTCTTC. This encodes CATSRDLAGGLSEQFF. The full variable domain, completed using reference TRBV5-4 and TRBJ2-1, is ETGVTQSPTHLIKTRGQQVTLRCSSQSGHNTVSWYQQALGQGPQFIFQYYREEENGRGNFPPRFSGLQFPNYSSELNVNALELDDSALYLCATSRDLAGGLSEQFFGPGTRLTVL.

The V and J genes are TRBV5-1 and TRBJ1-1; possible D gene TRBD1, 5 bases. The CDR3 consists of 18 residues. Germline CDR1 is SGHRS and CDR2 is YFSETQ. V lost 0 bases, J lost 2 bases, and 20 bases lay in between. CDR3 nucleotide sequence: TGCGCCAGCAGCTTGGAAGCGGCAGGGTTGGGGGGAAACACTGAAGCTTTCTTT. This sequence encodes CASSLEAAGLGGNTEAFF.

In nucleotides, the CDR3 is TGTGCCAGCAGTTTATCGGGTGGCGGCGGATGGGGCTACACCTTC. Translating it yields CASSLSGGGGWGYTF. The V gene is TRBV27, the J gene TRBJ1-2; D call uncertain. Germline V CDR1 and CDR2: MNHEY, SMNVEV (reference sequence). The CDR3 is 15 amino acids. V lost 0 bases and J 8 bases, leaving 16 bases between the germline ends.

This clone has just one count. The chain couples TRBV28 to TRBJ1-1, with 7 bases fitting TRBD1. The CDR3 extends over 14 amino acids. Germline V CDR1 and CDR2: MDHEN, SYDVKM. V was clipped by 3 bases and J by 1 base; unmatched bases: 2. DNA of the CDR3: TGTGCCAGCAGTTTGCCAGGGGGGAACACTGAAGCTTTCTTT. Amino acids: CASSLPGGNTEAFF. Drawing the rest from reference TRBV28 and TRBJ1-1, the complete variable domain is DVKVTQSSRYLVKRTGEKVFLECVQDMDHENMFWYRQDPGLGLRLIYFSYDVKMKEKGDIPEGYSVSREKKERFSLILESASTNQTSMYLCASSLPGGNTEAFFGQGTRLTVV.

This rearrangement joins TRBV15 to TRBJ2-4; 7 bases match TRBD1. V gave up 0 bases and J gave up 6 bases; unmatched junction bases: 8. Germline V gene lookup returns CDR1 LNHNV and CDR2 YYDKDF (reference sequence). This CDR3 has 16 residues. The CDR3 DNA reads TGTGCCACCAGCAGAGAGCTAGAGGGGGCGGGAAACATTCAGTACTTC. Translation gives CATSRELEGAGNIQYF.

V gene TRBV29-1 combines with J gene TRBJ2-7, with 9 nucleotides matching TRBD1. The CDR3 runs 13 residues. Germline V lookup: CDR1 SQVTM, CDR2 ANQGSEA. Unmatched junction bases numbered 6, after V lost 6 bases and J lost 3 bases. CDR3 DNA sequence: TGCAGCGTAGGACAGGGGTGGGTCTACGAGCAGTACTTC. Amino acid sequence: CSVGQGWVYEQYF.

The genes are TRBV27 and TRBJ2-2, with 12 bases identical to TRBD2. Germline-derived CDR1 and CDR2 are MNHEY and SMNVEV (reference sequence). This CDR3 contains 15 residues. The ends lost 3 bases at V and 6 bases at J; junction bases unmatched: 2. This CDR3 reads CASSFLAGGPGELFF. The CDR3 bases are TGTGCCAGCAGTTTCCTAGCGGGAGGGCCCGGGGAGCTGTTTTTT.

The genes are TRBV11-2 and TRBJ2-7; TRBD1 agrees at 12 bases. Germline V gives CDR1 SGHAT, CDR2 FQNNGV. CDR3 size: 15 residues. J lost 4 bases, V lost 6 bases, and 7 bases had no gene match. In DNA, the CDR3 is TGTGCCAGCAGTATGGGACAGGGGGCGCCTTACGAGCAGTACTTC. Protein: CASSMGQGAPYEQYF.

The chain employs TRBV27 and TRBJ2-7; 7 nucleotides line up with TRBD1. Germline assignment: CDR1 MNHEY and CDR2 SMNVEV (reference sequence). V lost 6 bases, J lost 0 bases, and 11 bases stayed unmatched. CDR3 size: 16 residues. CDR3 region: CASSPSTGQNSYEQYF. The CDR3 region has the DNA TGTGCCAGCAGCCCATCGACAGGGCAGAACTCCTACGAGCAGTACTTC.

V gene TRBV13 combines with J gene TRBJ2-7; a weak D match, TRBD2 (5 bases). CDR3 size: 13 residues. The V gene's germline CDR1 is PRHDT and CDR2 FYEKMQ (reference sequence). The V end lost 2 bases, the J end lost 2 bases, and 7 bases lay between the germline ends. As DNA, the CDR3 is TGTGCCAGCAGCTTACGGGGAACCTACGAGCAGTACTTC. Translation gives CASSLRGTYEQYF.